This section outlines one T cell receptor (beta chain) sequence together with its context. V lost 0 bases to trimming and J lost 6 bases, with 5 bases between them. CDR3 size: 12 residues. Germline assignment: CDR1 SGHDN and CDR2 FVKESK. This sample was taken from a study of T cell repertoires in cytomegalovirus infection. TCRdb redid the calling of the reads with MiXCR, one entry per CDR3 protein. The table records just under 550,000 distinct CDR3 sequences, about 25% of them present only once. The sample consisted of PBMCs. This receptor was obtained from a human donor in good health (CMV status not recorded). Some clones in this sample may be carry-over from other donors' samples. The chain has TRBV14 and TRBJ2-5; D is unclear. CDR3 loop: CASSQDLKTQYF. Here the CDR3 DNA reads TGTGCCAGCAGCCAAGATCTGAAGACCCAGTACTTC.